This passage covers 14 T cell receptor beta chains from one sample sequenced in a study of blood T cell repertoires in COVID-19. Assay: immunoSEQ multiplex PCR; the TCRdb copy retains only in-frame clones and omits some. The table lists around 130,000 clones, roughly 81% of them singletons, with around 13% in the top ten. Sequencing input: peripheral blood. These receptors were obtained from a human donor in a cohort sampled during active COVID-19.

The chain links TRBV2 to TRBJ2-7, with 8 bases fitting TRBD1. CDR3 length: 14 amino acids. Germline CDR1 SNHLY, CDR2 FYNNEI. The ends lost 2 bases at V and 4 bases at J; junction bases unmatched: 4. CDR3 amino acids: CASSEQGAPYEQYF. The CDR3 region has the DNA TGTGCCAGCAGTGAACAGGGGGCTCCGTACGAGCAGTACTTC.

The chain has TRBV30 and TRBJ1-1, with TRBD1 matching 7 bases. The CDR3 extends over 13 amino acids. V trimming: 0 bases; J trimming: 5 bases; junction bases outside the gene matches: 3. CDR1 is GTSNPN and CDR2 is SVGIG in the germline V gene (reference sequence). CDR3 DNA sequence: TGTGCCTGGAGTGTTTCCAGGGGGACTGAAGCTTTCTTT. Translated, it gives CAWSVSRGTEAFF.

The rearrangement joins TRBV30 to TRBJ2-1, with TRBD2 as a possible D gene (6 bases). The CDR3 contains 13 residues. Germline lookup yields CDR1 GTSNPN and CDR2 SVGIG (reference sequence). Trimming took off 3 bases at V and 4 bases at J, with 10 bases between the two ends. In DNA, the CDR3 is TGTGCCTGGAGCCGGGACTTATACAATGAGCAGTTCTTC. Translated, it gives CAWSRDLYNEQFF.

The chain couples TRBV5-5 to TRBJ2-7, with 10 bases that match TRBD2. The junction had 7 bases not matched to a gene; V was cut back by 4 bases and J by 3 bases. This CDR3 has 15 amino acids. CDR1 is SGHKS, CDR2 YYEKEE, per germline (reference sequence). Here the CDR3 reads CASSKGLARDYEQYF. CDR3 sequence (DNA): TGTGCCAGCAGCAAGGGACTAGCGCGGGACTACGAGCAGTACTTC.

J is TRBJ2-2 and V is TRBV5-6; 15 nucleotides align to TRBD2. CDR1 is SGHDT and CDR2 is YYEEEE in the germline V gene. Trimming took 4 bases from V and 3 from J; bases not matched to a gene: 7. The CDR3 covers 18 residues. The CDR3 protein is CASSMPGLAGGYTGELFF. For the CDR3, the DNA is TGTGCCAGCAGCATGCCGGGACTAGCGGGGGGTTACACCGGGGAGCTGTTTTTT.

This clone has just a few counts. V gene TRBV6-5 combines with J gene TRBJ2-2, with a tentative D call TRBD2 (5 bases). There are 14 residues in the CDR3. Trimming removed 6 bases at V and 4 bases at J, with 12 bases between. Germline-derived CDR1 and CDR2 are MNHEY and SVGAGI. The CDR3 DNA reads TGTGCCAGCAGGGAGGACGCGGGCACCGGGGAGCTGTTTTTT. Translation: CASREDAGTGELFF.

The V gene is TRBV11-3, the J gene TRBJ2-3; unclear D gene. The CDR3 is 13 residues long. The germline V and J ends were trimmed by 4 bases and 6 bases, with 11 bases remaining between them. From germline, CDR1 is SGHNT and CDR2 YENEEA. The CDR3 bases are TGTGCCAGCAGCTCCCTGAATGCGGATACGCAGTATTTT. It translates to CASSSLNADTQYF.

CDR3 coding DNA: TGTGCCAGCAGTCCCCGGACAGGGCGGGCAACTGAAGCTTTCTTT. Amino acids: CASSPRTGRATEAFF. This chain uses TRBV28 with TRBJ1-1, with TRBD1 matching over 8 bases. There are 15 residues in the CDR3. CDR1 is MDHEN and CDR2 is SYDVKM in the germline V gene. V lost 5 bases, J lost 5 bases, and 10 bases stayed unmatched.

V usage is TRBV15 and J usage is TRBJ1-5; 9 nucleotides align to TRBD1. The J segment lost 4 bases and the V segment lost 5 bases, leaving 9 bases of the junction unmatched. CDR1 is LNHNV and CDR2 is YYDKDF in the germline V gene (reference sequence). This CDR3 comprises 16 residues. DNA of the CDR3: TGTGCCACCAGCGCGGGGACAGGGCCCAAAAATCAGCCCCAGCATTTT. Translating it yields CATSAGTGPKNQPQHF.

V gene TRBV18 combines with J gene TRBJ2-7; tentative D call: TRBD1 (5 bases). CDR1 and CDR2 from the germline V gene are KGHSH and LQKENI. V lost 0 bases, J lost 3 bases, and 12 bases lay in between. This CDR3 is built from 15 residues. The CDR3 protein is CASSPPGQPNYEQYF. The CDR3 DNA is TGTGCCAGCTCACCACCGGGGCAGCCTAACTACGAGCAGTACTTC.

This clone has just a few counts. The chain joins TRBV2 to TRBJ1-3; tentative D call: TRBD1 (5 bases). V lost 1 base and J lost 0, with 16 bases in between. Germline values: CDR1 SNHLY, CDR2 FYNNEI. This CDR3 region has 18 residues. The CDR3, as DNA: TGTGCCAGCAGTGAAGTAGACAGAACAACCAGCTCTGGAAACACCATATATTTT. The encoded protein is CASSEVDRTTSSGNTIYF.

This sequence joins TRBV6-6 and TRBJ1-4; TRBD1 might be the D (5 bases). Germline V lookup: CDR1 MNHNY, CDR2 SVGAGI (reference sequence). The CDR3 loop spans 13 amino acids. Trimming shortened V by 8 bases and J by 5 bases, and 12 bases separated the two germline ends. CDR3 bases: TGTGCCAGCGTTTTAGGGGCAAATGAAAAACTGTTTTTT. Its translation: CASVLGANEKLFF.

A single count supports this clone. This rearrangement joins TRBV19 to TRBJ1-5; TRBD1 might be the D (5 bases). V lost 1 base and J 10 bases, leaving 8 bases between the germline ends. CDR1 LNHDA and CDR2 SQIVND come from the germline V gene (reference sequence). CDR3 length equals 12 residues. CDR3 coding DNA: TGTGCCAGTAGTATAGGGGACTACCCCCAGCATTTT. Translation: CASSIGDYPQHF.

The V call is TRBV7-6, the J call TRBJ1-5; D gene ambiguous. The CDR3 consists of 16 residues. The germline V gene encodes CDR1 SGHVS and CDR2 FNYEAQ. V lost 0 bases to trimming and J lost 0 bases, with 9 bases between them. The CDR3 region has the DNA TGTGCCAGCAGCTTAGCGGGGAGGTATAGCAATCAGCCCCAGCATTTT. Protein product: CASSLAGRYSNQPQHF. Complete variable domain (other parts from reference TRBV7-6 and TRBJ1-5): GAGVSQSPRYKVTKRGQDVALRCDPISGHVSLYWYRQALGQGPEFLTYFNYEAQQDKSGLPNDRFSAERPEGSISTLTIQRTEQRDSAMYRCASSLAGRYSNQPQHFGDGTRLSIL.